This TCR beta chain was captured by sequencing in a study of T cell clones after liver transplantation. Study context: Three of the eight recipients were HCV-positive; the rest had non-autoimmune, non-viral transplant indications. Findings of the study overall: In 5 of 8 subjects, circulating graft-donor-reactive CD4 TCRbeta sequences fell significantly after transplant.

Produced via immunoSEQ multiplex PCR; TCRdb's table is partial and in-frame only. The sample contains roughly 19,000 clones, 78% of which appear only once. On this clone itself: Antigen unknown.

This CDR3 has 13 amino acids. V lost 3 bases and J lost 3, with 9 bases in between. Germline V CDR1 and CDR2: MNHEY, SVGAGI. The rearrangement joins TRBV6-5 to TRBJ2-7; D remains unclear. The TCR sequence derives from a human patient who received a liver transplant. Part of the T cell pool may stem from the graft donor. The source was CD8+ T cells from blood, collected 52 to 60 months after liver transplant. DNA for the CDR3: TGTGCCAGCAGTTATCTAGGCCTCTACGAGCAGTACTTC. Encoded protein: CASSYLGLYEQYF.